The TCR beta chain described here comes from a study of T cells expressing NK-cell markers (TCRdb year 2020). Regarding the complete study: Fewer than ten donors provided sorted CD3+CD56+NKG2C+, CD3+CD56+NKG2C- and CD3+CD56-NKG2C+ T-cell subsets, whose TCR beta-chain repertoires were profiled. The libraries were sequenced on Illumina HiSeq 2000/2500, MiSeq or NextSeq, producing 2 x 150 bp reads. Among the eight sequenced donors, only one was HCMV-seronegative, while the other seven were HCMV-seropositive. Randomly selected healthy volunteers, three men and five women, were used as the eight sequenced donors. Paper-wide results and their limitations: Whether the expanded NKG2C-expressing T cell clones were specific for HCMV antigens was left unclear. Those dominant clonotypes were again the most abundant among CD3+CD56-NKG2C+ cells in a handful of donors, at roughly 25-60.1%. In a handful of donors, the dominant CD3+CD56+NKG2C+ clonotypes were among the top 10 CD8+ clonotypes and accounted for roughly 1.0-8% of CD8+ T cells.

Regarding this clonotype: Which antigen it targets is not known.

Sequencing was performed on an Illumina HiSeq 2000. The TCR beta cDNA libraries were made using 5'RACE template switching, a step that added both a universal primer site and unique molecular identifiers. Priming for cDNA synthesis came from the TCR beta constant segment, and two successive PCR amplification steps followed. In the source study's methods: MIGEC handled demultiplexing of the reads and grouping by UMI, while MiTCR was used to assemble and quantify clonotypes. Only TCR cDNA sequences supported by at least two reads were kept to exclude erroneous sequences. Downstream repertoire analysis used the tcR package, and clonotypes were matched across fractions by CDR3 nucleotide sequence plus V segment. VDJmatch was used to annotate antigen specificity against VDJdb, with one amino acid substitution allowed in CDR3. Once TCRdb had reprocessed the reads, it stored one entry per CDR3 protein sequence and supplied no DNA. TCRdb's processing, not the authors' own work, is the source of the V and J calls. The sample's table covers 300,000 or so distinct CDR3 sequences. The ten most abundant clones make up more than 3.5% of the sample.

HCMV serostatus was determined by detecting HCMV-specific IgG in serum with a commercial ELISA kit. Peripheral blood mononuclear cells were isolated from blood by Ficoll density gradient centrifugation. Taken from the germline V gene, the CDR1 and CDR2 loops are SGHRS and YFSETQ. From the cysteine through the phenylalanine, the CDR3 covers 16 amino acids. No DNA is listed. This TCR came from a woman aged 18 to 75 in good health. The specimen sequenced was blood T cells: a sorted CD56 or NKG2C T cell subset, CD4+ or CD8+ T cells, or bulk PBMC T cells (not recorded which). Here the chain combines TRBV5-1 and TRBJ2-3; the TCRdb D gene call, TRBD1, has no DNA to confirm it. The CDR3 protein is CASSAGVGARADTQYF.